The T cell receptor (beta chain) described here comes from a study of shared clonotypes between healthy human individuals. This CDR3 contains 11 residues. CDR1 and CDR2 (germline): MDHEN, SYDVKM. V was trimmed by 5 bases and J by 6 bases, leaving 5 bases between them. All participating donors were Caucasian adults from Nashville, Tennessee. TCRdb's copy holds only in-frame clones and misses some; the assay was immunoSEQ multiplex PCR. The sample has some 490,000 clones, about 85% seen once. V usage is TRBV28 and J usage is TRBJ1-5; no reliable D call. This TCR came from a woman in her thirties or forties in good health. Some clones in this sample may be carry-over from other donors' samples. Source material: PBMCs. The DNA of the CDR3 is TGTGCCAGCAGTGGGATTCAGCCCCAGCATTTT. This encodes CASSGIQPQHF.